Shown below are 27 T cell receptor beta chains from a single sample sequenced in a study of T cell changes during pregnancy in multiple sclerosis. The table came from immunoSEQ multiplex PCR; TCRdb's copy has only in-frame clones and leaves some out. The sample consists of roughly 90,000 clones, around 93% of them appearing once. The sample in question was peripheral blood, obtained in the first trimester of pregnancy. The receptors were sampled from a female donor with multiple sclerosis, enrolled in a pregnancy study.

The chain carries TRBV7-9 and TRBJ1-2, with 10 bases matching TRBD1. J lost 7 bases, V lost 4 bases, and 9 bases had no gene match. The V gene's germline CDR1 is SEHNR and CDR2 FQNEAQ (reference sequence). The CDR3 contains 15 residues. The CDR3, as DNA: TGTGCCAGCAGCTCGGGGACAGGGGTTCTGCGTGGCTACACCTTC. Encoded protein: CASSSGTGVLRGYTF.

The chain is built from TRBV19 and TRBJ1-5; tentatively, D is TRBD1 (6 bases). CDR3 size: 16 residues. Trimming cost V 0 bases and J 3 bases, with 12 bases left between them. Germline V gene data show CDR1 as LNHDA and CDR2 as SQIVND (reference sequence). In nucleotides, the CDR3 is TGTGCCAGTAGTATAGACTGGGGGCAACTCAATCAGCCCCAGCATTTT. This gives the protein CASSIDWGQLNQPQHF. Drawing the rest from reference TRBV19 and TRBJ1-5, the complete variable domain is DGGITQSPKYLFRKEGQNVTLSCEQNLNHDAMYWYRQDPGQGLRLIYYSQIVNDFQKGDIAEGYSVSREKKESFPLTVTSAQKNPTAFYLCASSIDWGQLNQPQHFGDGTRLSIL.

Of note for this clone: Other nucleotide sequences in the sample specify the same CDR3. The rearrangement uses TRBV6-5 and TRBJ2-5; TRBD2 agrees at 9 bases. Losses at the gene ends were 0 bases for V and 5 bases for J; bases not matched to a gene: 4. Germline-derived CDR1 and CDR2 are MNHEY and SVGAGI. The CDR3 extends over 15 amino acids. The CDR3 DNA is TGTGCCAGCAGTTACTCGGGGCTAGCGGGGGAGACCCAGTACTTC. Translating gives CASSYSGLAGETQYF.

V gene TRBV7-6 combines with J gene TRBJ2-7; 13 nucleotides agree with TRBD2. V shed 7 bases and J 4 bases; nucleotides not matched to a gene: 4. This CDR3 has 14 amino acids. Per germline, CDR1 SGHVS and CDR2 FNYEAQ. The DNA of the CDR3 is TGTGCCAGCAAACTAGCGGGGGGGCCGTACGAGCAGTACTTC. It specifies CASKLAGGPYEQYF.

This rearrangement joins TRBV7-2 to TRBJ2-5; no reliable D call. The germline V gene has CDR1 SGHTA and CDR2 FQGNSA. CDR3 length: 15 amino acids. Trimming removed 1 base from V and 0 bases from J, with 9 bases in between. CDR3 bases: TGTGCCAGCAGCTTAGTACCTGCGTACCAAGAGACCCAGTACTTC. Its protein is CASSLVPAYQETQYF.

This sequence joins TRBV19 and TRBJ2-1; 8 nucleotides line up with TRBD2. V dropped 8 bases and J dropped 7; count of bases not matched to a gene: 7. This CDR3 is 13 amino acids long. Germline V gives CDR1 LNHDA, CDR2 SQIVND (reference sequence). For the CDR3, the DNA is TGTGCCAGTCGAGCGGGCGGGGGGAATGAGCAGTTCTTC. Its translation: CASRAGGGNEQFF. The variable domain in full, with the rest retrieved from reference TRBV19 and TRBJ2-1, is DGGITQSPKYLFRKEGQNVTLSCEQNLNHDAMYWYRQDPGQGLRLIYYSQIVNDFQKGDIAEGYSVSREKKESFPLTVTSAQKNPTAFYLCASRAGGGNEQFFGPGTRLTVL.

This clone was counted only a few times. The CDR3 loop is CASSYSTGDGYTF. The CDR3 coding sequence is TGTGCCAGCAGTTACTCCACAGGGGACGGCTACACCTTC. The chain links TRBV6-6 to TRBJ1-2; 7 nucleotides match TRBD1. CDR3 length: 13 residues. CDR1 is MNHNY, CDR2 SVGAGI, per germline (reference sequence). Losses at the gene ends were 0 bases for V and 8 bases for J; bases not matched to a gene: 3.

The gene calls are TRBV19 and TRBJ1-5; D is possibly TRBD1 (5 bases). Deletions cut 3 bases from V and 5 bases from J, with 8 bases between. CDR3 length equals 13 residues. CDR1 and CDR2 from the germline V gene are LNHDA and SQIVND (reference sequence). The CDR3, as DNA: TGTGCCAGTAGTATTTGGGGGGATCAGCCCCAGCATTTT. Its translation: CASSIWGDQPQHF.

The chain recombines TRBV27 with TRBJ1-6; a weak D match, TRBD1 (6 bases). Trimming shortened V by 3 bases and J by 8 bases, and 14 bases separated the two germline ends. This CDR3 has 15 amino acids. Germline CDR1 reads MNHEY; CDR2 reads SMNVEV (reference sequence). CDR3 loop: CASSFYGGGYSPLHF. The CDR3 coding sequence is TGTGCCAGCAGTTTCTACGGGGGGGGCTATTCACCCCTCCACTTT.

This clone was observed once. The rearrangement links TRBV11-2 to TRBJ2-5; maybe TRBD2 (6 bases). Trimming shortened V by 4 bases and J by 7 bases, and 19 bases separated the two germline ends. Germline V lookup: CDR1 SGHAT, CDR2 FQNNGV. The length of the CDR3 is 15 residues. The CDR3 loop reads CASSSHVAGYGTQYF. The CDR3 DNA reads TGTGCCAGCAGCTCCCACGTTGCGGGGTACGGGACCCAGTACTTC.

The CDR3 DNA follows: TGTGCCAGCAGTTACCCCGCGGTGAGGGGAGGCTATGGCTACACCTTC. Encoded protein: CASSYPAVRGGYGYTF. This chain joins TRBV6-5 and TRBJ1-2, with a possible D match to TRBD1 (5 bases). Germline V gives CDR1 MNHEY, CDR2 SVGAGI. The CDR3 runs to 16 residues. Trimming removed 2 bases at V and 4 bases at J, with 17 bases between.

CDR3 in amino acids: CASANRGGSYTF. In DNA form, the CDR3 reads TGTGCCAGTGCTAACAGGGGCGGTAGCTACACCTTC. The genes are TRBV19 and TRBJ1-2, with 7 positions matching TRBD1. The junction had 9 bases not matched to a gene; V was cut back by 8 bases and J by 9 bases. The CDR3 extends over 12 amino acids. CDR1 is LNHDA and CDR2 is SQIVND in the germline V gene (reference sequence).

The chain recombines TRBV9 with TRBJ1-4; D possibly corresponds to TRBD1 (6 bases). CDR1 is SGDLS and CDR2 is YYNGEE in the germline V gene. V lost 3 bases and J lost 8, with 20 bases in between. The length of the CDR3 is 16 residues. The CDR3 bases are TGTGCCAGCAGCGCTCTAGGGAGGGGGGGGGACGAAAAACTGTTTTTT. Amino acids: CASSALGRGGDEKLFF.

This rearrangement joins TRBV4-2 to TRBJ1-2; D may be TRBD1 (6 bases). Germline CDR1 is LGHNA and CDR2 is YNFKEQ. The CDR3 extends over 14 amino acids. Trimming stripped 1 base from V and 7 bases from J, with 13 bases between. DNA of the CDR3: TGTGCCAGCAGCCAAGCCTTACAGGGTGTTGGCTACACCTTC. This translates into CASSQALQGVGYTF.

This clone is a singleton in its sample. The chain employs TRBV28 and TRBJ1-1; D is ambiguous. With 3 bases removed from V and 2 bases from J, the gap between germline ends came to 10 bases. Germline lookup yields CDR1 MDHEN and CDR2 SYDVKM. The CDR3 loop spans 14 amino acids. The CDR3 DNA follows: TGTGCCAGCAGTTTTGAGGGATTAAACACTGAAGCTTTCTTT. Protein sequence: CASSFEGLNTEAFF.

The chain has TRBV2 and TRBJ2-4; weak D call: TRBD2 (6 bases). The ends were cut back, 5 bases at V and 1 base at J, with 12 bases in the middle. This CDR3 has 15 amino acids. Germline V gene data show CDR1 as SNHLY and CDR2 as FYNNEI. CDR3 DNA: TGTGCCAGCAGTTCTAGGAGCGGGGCCAAAAACATTCAGTACTTC. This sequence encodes CASSSRSGAKNIQYF.

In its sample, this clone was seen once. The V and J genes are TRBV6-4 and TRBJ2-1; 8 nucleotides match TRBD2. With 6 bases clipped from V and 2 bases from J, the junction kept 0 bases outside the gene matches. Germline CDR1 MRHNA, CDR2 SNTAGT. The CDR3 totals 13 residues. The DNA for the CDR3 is TGTGCCAGCAGCGGGGGGGCCTACAATGAGCAGTTCTTC. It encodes CASSGGAYNEQFF.

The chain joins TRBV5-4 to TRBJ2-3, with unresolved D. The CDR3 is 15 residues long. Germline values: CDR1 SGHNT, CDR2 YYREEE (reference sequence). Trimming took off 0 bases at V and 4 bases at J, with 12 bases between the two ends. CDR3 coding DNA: TGTGCCAGCAGCTTGGACAGCTCCCCCGCAGATACGCAGTATTTT. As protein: CASSLDSSPADTQYF.

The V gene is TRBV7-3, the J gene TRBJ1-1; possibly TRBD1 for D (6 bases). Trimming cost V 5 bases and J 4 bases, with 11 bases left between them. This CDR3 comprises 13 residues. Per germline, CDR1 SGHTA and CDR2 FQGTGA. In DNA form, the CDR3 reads TGTGCCAGCAGCCCCCAGGGGAGCACTGAAGCTTTCTTT. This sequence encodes CASSPQGSTEAFF. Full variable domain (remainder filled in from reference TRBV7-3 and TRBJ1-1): GAGVSQTPSNKVTEKGKYVELRCDPISGHTALYWYRQSLGQGPEFLIYFQGTGAADDSGLPNDRFFAVRPEGSVSTLKIQRTERGDSAVYLCASSPQGSTEAFFGQGTRLTVV.

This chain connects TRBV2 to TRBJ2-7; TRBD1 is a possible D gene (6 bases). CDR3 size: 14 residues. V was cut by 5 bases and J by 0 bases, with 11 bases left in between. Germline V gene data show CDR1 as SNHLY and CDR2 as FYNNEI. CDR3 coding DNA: TGTGCCAGCAGTAACAGGGTGAGCTCCTACGAGCAGTACTTC. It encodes CASSNRVSSYEQYF.

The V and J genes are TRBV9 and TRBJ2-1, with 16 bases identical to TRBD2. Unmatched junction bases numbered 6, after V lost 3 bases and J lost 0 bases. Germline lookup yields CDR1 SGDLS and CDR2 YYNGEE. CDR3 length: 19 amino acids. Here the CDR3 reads CASSEAGTSGGASYNEQFF. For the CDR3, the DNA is TGTGCCAGCAGCGAGGCCGGGACTAGCGGGGGGGCCTCCTACAATGAGCAGTTCTTC.

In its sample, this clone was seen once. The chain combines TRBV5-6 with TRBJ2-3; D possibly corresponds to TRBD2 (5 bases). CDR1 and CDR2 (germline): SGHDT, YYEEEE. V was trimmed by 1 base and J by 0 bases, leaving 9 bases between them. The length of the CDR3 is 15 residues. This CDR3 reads CASSLFDYSTDTQYF. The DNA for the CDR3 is TGTGCCAGCAGCTTGTTCGACTACAGCACAGATACGCAGTATTTT.

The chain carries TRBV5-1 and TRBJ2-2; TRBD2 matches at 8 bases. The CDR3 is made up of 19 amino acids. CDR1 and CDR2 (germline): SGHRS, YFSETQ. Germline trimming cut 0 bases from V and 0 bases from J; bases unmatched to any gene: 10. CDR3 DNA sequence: TGCGCCAGCAGCTTGGTACCCCCCGGGGGGGGAGCGAACACCGGGGAGCTGTTTTTT. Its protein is CASSLVPPGGGANTGELFF.

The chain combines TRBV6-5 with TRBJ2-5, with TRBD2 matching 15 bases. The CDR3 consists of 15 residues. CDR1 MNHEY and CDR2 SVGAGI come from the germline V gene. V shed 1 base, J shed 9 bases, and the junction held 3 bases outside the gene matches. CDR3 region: CASSYFGLAGGPQYF. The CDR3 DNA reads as TGTGCCAGCAGTTACTTCGGACTAGCGGGGGGGCCCCAGTACTTC.

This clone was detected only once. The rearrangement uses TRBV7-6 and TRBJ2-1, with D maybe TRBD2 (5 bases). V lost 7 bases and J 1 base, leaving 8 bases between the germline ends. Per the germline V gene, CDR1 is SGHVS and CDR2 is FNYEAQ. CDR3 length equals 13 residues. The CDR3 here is CASTTGSYNEQFF. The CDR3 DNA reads TGTGCCAGCACGACGGGGTCCTACAATGAGCAGTTCTTC.

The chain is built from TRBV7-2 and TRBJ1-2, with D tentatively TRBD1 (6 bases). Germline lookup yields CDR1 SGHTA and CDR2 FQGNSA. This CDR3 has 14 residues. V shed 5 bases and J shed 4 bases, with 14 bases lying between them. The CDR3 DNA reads TGTGCCAGCAGCCCGGGGGGGGGCTCCTATGGCTACACCTTC. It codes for CASSPGGGSYGYTF.

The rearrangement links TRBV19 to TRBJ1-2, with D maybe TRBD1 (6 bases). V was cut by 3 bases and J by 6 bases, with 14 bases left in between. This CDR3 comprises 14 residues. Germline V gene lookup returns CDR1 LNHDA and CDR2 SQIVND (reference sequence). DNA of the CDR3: TGTGCCAGTAGTATGGCGAGACAGGCTAATGGCTACACCTTC. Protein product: CASSMARQANGYTF.